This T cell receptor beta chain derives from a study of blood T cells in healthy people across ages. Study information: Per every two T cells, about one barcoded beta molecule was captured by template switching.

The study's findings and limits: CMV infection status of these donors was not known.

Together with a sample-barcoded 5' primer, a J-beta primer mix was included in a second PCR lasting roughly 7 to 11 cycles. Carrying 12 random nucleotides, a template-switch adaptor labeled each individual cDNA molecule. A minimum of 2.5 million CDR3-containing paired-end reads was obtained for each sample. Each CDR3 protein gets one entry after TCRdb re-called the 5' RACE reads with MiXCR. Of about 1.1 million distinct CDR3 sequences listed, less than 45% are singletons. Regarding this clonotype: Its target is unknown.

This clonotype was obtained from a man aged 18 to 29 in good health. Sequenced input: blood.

The CDR3 DNA is TGCAGTGCGTGGGTCCTGAACACTGAAGCTTTCTTT. It specifies CSAWVLNTEAFF. The chain uses TRBV20-1 and TRBJ1-1; D gene ambiguous. Germline V CDR1 and CDR2: DFQATT, SNEGSKA (reference sequence). There are 12 residues in the CDR3. Deletions cut 6 bases from V and 0 bases from J, with 8 bases between.